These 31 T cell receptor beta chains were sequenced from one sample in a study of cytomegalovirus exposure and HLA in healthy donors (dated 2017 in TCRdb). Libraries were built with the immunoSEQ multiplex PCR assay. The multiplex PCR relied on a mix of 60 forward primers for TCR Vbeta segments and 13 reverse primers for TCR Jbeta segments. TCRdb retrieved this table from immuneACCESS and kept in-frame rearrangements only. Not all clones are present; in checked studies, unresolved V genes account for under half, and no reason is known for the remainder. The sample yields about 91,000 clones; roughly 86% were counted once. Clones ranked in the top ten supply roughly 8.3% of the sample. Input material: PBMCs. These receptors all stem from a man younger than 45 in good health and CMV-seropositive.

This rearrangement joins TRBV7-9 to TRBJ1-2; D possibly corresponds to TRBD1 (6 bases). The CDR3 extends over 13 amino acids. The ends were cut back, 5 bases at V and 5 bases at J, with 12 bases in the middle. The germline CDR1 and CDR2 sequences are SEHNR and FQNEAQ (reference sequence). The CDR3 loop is CASSQDSRYGYTF. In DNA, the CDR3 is TGTGCCAGCAGCCAGGACAGCCGATATGGCTACACCTTC.

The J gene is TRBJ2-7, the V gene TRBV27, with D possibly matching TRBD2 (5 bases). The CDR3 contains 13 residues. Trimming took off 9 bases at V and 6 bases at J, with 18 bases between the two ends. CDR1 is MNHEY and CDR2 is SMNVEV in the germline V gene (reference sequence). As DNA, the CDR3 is TGTGCCAGTCCGACTGGGCGGGCTACCGAGCAGTACTTC. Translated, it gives CASPTGRATEQYF.

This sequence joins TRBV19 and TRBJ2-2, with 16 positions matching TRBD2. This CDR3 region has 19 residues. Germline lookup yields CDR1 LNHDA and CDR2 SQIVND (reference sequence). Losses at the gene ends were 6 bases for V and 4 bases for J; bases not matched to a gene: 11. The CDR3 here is CASRSEGLAGGPGTGELFF. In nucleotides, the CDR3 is TGTGCCAGTAGGAGCGAGGGACTAGCGGGAGGGCCCGGCACCGGGGAGCTGTTTTTT.

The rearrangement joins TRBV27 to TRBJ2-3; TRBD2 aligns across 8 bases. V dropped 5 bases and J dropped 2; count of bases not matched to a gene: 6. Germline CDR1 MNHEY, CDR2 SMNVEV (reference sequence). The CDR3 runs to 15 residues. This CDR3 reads CASSPGTSPTDTQYF. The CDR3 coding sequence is TGTGCCAGCAGTCCGGGGACTAGTCCCACAGATACGCAGTATTTT.

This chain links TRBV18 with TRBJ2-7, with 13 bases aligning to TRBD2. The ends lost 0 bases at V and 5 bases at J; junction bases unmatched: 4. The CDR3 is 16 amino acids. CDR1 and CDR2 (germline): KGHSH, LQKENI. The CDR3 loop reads CASSPPGTSGKHEQYF. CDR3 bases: TGTGCCAGCTCACCACCGGGGACTAGCGGGAAGCACGAGCAGTACTTC.

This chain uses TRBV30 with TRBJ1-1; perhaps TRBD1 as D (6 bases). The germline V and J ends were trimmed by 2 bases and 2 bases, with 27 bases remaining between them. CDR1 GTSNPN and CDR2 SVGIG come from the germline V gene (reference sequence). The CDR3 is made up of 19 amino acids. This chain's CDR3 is CAWSSILRDRRPFNTEAFF. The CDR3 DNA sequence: TGTGCCTGGAGTTCCATCCTCCGCGACAGGAGGCCCTTTAACACTGAAGCTTTCTTT.

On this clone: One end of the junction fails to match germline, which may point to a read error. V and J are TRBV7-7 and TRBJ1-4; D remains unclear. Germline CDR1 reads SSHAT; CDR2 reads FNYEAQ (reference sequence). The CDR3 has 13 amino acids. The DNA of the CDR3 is TGTGCTAGCAGCTTAGCGACGACTGTCAAACTGTTTTTT. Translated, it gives CASSLATTVKLFF.

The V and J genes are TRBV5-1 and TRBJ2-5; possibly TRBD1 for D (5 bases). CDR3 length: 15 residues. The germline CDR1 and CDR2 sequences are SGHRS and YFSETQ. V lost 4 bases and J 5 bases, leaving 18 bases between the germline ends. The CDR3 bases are TGCGCCAGCAGCAGCGACAGTGGAAGAAGGGAGACCCAGTACTTC. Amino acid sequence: CASSSDSGRRETQYF. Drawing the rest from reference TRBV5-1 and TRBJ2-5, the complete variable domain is KAGVTQTPRYLIKTRGQQVTLSCSPISGHRSVSWYQQTPGQGLQFLFEYFSETQRNKGNFPGRFSGRQFSNSRSEMNVSTLELGDSALYLCASSSDSGRRETQYFGPGTRLLVL.

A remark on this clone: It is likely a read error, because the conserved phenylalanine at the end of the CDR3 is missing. CDR3 residues: CASSLEASGSGNIQYL. For the CDR3, the DNA is TGCGCCAGCAGCTTGGAGGCTAGCGGGAGCGGAAACATTCAGTACCTC. This chain joins TRBV5-1 and TRBJ2-4; 10 bases match TRBD2. Germline V gives CDR1 SGHRS, CDR2 YFSETQ. CDR3 length equals 16 residues. The trim removed 0 bases at V and 6 bases at J, leaving 6 bases unmatched.

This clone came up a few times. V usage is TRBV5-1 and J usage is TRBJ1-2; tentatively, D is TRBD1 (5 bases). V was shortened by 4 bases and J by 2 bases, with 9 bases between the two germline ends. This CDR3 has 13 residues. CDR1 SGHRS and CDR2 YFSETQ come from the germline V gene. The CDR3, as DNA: TGCGCCAGCAGCCAACAGGTCAACTATGGCTACACCTTC. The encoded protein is CASSQQVNYGYTF.

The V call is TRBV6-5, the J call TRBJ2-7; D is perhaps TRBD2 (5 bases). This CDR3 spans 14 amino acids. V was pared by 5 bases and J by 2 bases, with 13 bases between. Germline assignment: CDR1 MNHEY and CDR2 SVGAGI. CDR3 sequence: CASSRLALTYEQYF. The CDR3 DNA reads TGTGCCAGCAGTCGGCTAGCACTTACCTACGAGCAGTACTTC.

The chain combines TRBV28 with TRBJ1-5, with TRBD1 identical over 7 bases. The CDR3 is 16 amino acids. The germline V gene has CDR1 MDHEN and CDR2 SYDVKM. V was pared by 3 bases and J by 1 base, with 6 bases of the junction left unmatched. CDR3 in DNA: TGTGCCAGCAGTTTCCTAGACAGGGTGAGCAATCAGCCCCAGCATTTT. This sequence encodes CASSFLDRVSNQPQHF.

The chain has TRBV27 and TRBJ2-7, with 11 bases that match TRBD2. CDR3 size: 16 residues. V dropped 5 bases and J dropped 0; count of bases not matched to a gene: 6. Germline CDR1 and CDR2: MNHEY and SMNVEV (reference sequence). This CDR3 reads CASSPPSGRSSYEQYF. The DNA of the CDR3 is TGTGCCAGCAGTCCGCCTAGCGGGAGGTCCTCCTACGAGCAGTACTTC.

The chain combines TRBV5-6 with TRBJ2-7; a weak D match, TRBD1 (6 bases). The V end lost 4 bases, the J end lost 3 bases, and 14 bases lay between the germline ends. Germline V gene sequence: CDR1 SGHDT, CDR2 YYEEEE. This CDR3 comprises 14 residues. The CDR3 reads CASSTDRKFYEQYF. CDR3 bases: TGTGCCAGCAGCACTGACAGGAAATTCTACGAGCAGTACTTC.

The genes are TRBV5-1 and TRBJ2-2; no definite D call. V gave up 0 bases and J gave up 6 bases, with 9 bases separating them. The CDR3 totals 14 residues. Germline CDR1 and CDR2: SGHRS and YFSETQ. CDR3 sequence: CASSLEPPSGELFF. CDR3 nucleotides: TGCGCCAGCAGCTTGGAGCCACCGTCCGGGGAGCTGTTTTTT.

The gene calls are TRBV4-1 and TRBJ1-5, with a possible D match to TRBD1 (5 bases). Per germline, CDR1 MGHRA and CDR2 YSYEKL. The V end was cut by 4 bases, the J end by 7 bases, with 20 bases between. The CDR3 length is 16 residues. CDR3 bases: TGCGCCAGCAGCCTCGGGGGTGGGCAGTCTATCCAGCCCCAGCATTTT. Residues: CASSLGGGQSIQPQHF.

CDR3: CASSSGGTNYGYTF. The CDR3 nucleotides are TGTGCCAGCAGTTCAGGGGGTACTAACTATGGCTACACCTTC. The V call is TRBV28, the J call TRBJ1-2; 7 positions agree with TRBD1. CDR3 length: 14 amino acids. The J segment lost 0 bases and the V segment lost 4 bases, leaving 2 bases of the junction unmatched. Germline CDR1 reads MDHEN; CDR2 reads SYDVKM.

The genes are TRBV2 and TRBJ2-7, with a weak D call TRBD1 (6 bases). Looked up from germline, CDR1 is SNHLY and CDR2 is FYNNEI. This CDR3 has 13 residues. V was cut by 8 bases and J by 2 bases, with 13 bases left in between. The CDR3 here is CASEGTTTYEQYF. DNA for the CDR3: TGTGCCAGCGAAGGGACAACTACCTACGAGCAGTACTTC.

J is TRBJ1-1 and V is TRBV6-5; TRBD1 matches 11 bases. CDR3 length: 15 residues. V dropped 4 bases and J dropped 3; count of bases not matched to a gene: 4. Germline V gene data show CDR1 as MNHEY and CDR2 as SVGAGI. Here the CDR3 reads CASSSAGQGDTEAFF. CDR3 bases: TGTGCCAGCAGTTCCGCGGGACAGGGGGACACTGAAGCTTTCTTT.

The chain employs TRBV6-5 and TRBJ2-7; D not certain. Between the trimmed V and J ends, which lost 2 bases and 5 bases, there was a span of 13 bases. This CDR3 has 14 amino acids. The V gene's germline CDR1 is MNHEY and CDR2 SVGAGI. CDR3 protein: CASSYSRPSDEQYF. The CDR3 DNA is TGTGCCAGCAGTTACAGCAGGCCCTCGGACGAGCAGTACTTC.

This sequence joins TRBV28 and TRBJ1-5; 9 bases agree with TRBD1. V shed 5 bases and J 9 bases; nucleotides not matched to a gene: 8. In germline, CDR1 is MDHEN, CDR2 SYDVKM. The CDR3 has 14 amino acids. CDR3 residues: CASSLGTGWRPQHF. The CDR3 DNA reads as TGTGCCAGCAGTCTAGGGACAGGGTGGAGGCCCCAGCATTTT. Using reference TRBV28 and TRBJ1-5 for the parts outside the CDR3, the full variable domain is DVKVTQSSRYLVKRTGEKVFLECVQDMDHENMFWYRQDPGLGLRLIYFSYDVKMKEKGDIPEGYSVSREKKERFSLILESASTNQTSMYLCASSLGTGWRPQHFGDGTRLSIL.

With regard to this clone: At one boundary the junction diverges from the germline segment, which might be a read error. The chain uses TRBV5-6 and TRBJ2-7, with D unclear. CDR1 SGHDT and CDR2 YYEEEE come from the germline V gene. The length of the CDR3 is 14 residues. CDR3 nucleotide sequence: TGTGCCAGCAACTTGGTTCTTAGCCTCTACGAGCAGTACTTC. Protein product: CASNLVLSLYEQYF.

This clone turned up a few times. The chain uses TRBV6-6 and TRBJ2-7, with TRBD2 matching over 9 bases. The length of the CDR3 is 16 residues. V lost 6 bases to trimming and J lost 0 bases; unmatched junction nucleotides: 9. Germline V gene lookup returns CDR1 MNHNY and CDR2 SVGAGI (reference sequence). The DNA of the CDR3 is TGTGCCAGCAGCCCCCTTAGCGGGAGAGGCTCCTACGAGCAGTACTTC. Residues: CASSPLSGRGSYEQYF.

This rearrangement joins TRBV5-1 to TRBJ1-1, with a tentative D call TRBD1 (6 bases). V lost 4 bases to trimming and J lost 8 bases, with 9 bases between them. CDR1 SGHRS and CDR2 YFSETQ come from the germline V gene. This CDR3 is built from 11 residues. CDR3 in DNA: TGCGCCAGCAGCCCAGGGACAGAAGCTTTCTTT. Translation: CASSPGTEAFF.

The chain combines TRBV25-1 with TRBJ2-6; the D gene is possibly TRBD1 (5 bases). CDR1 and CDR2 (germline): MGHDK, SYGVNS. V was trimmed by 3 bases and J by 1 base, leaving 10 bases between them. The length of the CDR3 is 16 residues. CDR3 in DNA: TGTGCCAGCAGTGAGTTAACAGGTTCTGGGGCCAACGTCCTGACTTTC. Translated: CASSELTGSGANVLTF. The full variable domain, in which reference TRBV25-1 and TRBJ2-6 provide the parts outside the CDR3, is EADIYQTPRYLVIGTGKKITLECSQTMGHDKMYWYQQDPGMELHLIHYSYGVNSTEKGDLSSESTVSRIRTEHFPLTLESARPSHTSQYLCASSELTGSGANVLTFGAGSRLTVL.

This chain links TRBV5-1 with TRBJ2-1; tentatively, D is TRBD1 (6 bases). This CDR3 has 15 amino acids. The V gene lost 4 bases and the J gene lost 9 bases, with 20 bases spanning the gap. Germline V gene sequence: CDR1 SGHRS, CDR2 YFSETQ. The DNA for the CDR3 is TGCGCCAGCAGCAGCACAGGGACGGTCGATGGTGAGCAGTTCTTC. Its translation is CASSSTGTVDGEQFF.

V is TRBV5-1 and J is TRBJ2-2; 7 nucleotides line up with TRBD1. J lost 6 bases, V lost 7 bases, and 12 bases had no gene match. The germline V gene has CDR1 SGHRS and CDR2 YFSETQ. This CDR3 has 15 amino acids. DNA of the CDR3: TGCGCCAGCGCCGCGGCAGGGGGATCTGCCGGGGAGCTGTTTTTT. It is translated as CASAAAGGSAGELFF.

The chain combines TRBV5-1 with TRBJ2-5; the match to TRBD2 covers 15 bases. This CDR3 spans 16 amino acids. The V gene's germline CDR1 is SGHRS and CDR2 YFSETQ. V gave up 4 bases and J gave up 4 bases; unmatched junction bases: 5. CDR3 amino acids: CASSPGLAGGGETQYF. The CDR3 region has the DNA TGCGCCAGCAGCCCGGGACTAGCGGGAGGAGGAGAGACCCAGTACTTC. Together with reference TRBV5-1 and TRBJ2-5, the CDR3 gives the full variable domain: KAGVTQTPRYLIKTRGQQVTLSCSPISGHRSVSWYQQTPGQGLQFLFEYFSETQRNKGNFPGRFSGRQFSNSRSEMNVSTLELGDSALYLCASSPGLAGGGETQYFGPGTRLLVL.

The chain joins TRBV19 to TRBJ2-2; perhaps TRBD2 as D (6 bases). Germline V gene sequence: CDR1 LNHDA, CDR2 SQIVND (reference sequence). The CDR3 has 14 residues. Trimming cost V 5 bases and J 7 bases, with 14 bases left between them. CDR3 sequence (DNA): TGTGCCAGTAGTTTCGGGAGCCTAAGCGGGGAGCTGTTTTTT. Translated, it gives CASSFGSLSGELFF. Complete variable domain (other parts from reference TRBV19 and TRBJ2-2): DGGITQSPKYLFRKEGQNVTLSCEQNLNHDAMYWYRQDPGQGLRLIYYSQIVNDFQKGDIAEGYSVSREKKESFPLTVTSAQKNPTAFYLCASSFGSLSGELFFGEGSRLTVL.

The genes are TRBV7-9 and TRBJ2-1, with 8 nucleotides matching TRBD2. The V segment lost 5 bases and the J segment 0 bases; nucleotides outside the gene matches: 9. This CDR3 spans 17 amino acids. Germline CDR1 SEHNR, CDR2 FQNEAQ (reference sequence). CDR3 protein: CASSPRHLAGSYNEQFF. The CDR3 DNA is TGTGCCAGCAGCCCACGCCACCTAGCGGGCTCCTACAATGAGCAGTTCTTC.

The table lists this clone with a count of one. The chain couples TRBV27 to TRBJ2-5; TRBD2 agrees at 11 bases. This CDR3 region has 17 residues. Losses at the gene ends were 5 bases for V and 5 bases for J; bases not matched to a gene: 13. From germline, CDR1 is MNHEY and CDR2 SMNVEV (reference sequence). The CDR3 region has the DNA TGTGCCAGCAGTCCACTAGGTTTAGCGGGAGGGGGGGAGACCCAGTACTTC. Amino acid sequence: CASSPLGLAGGGETQYF.